The sequence of this T cell receptor (beta chain) was determined in a study of cytomegalovirus exposure and HLA in healthy donors. The study ran its PCR with 60 Vbeta and 13 Jbeta primers. The repertoire was sequenced with immunoSEQ multiplex PCR; TCRdb's copy has only in-frame clones and lacks some. The sample has over 150,000 clones, about 75% seen once; the top ten hold over 1.2%. CDR3 length equals 17 residues. The junction had 14 bases not matched to a gene; V was cut back by 5 bases and J by 2 bases. The germline V gene has CDR1 SGHNT and CDR2 YENEEA. This clone was counted a few times. The chain is built from TRBV11-3 and TRBJ2-5, with 7 positions matching TRBD2. The sequencing sample was made of PBMCs. The sequence came from a young man in good health and CMV-seronegative. CDR3 region: CASSPSRGDLGQETQYF. CDR3 in DNA: TGTGCCAGCAGCCCCTCACGGGGGGACCTCGGTCAAGAGACCCAGTACTTC.